The 12 T cell receptor beta chains listed next were all sequenced from one sample in a study of CD8 T cells in Susac syndrome. An amount of RNA that ranged from about 0.45 to 1 ug was reverse transcribed with random hexamers. From the immunoSEQ multiplex PCR reads, TCRdb called clonotypes with MiXCR, one entry per CDR3 protein. The sample lists 250,000 to 300,000 distinct CDR3 sequences, around 84% occurring once. Material for sequencing was CD8+ T cells from PBMCs. Receptors were obtained from a human donor with multiple sclerosis.

In its sample, this clonotype was seen a few times. The chain employs TRBV20-1 and TRBJ2-7, with D unresolved. The CDR3 sequence is 15 residues long. The V end was cut by 1 base, the J end by 2 bases, with 15 bases between. The germline gives CDR1 DFQATT, CDR2 SNEGSKA (reference sequence). The chain's CDR3 is CSARGLTGRPYEQYF. Here the CDR3 DNA reads TGCAGTGCTAGAGGCCTTACGGGCAGGCCCTACGAGCAGTACTTC.

This rearrangement joins TRBV24-1 to TRBJ2-5; maybe TRBD1 (8 bases). There are 18 residues in the CDR3. Germline CDR1 and CDR2: KGHDR and SFDVKD. The germline V and J ends were trimmed by 5 bases and 1 base, with 22 bases remaining between them. The CDR3 bases are TGTGCCACCAGTGTCCTAACAGGGGGGGGGAAGCTCCAAGAGACCCAGTACTTC. The encoded protein is CATSVLTGGGKLQETQYF.

The V gene is TRBV9, the J gene TRBJ1-1, with a possible D match to TRBD1 (6 bases). Between the trimmed V and J ends, which lost 4 bases and 0 bases, there was a span of 10 bases. The CDR3 sequence is 14 residues long. Germline V gene lookup returns CDR1 SGDLS and CDR2 YYNGEE. The CDR3 here is CASSQQGLNTEAFF. The CDR3 DNA follows: TGTGCCAGCAGCCAACAGGGTCTGAACACTGAAGCTTTCTTT.

J is TRBJ1-4 and V is TRBV29-1; D is undetermined. CDR3 length: 12 residues. Trimming shortened V by 4 bases and J by 4 bases, and 7 bases separated the two germline ends. The germline CDR1 and CDR2 sequences are SQVTM and ANQGSEA. CDR3 residues: CSVGGSNEKLFF. The CDR3 DNA is TGCAGCGTTGGAGGAAGTAATGAAAAACTGTTTTTT. The full variable domain, completed using reference TRBV29-1 and TRBJ1-4, is SAVISQKPSRDICQRGTSLTIQCQVDSQVTMMFWYRQQPGQSLTLIATANQGSEATYESGFVIDKFPISRPNLTFSTLTVSNMSPEDSSIYLCSVGGSNEKLFFGSGTQLSVL.

This chain joins TRBV27 and TRBJ1-2; 8 nucleotides agree with TRBD1. The germline CDR1 and CDR2 sequences are MNHEY and SMNVEV (reference sequence). The CDR3 is 17 residues long. With V trimmed by 2 bases and J by 1 base, 9 bases remained unmatched. The CDR3 loop is CASSLGRRGRLNYGYTF. For the CDR3, the DNA is TGTGCCAGCAGTTTAGGTCGCAGGGGGCGGCTTAACTATGGCTACACCTTC.

This clonotype is a singleton in its sample. The J gene is TRBJ2-3, the V gene TRBV5-1; the D is unclear. The CDR3 consists of 12 residues. Trimming left V 5 bases short and J 4 bases short, with 8 bases between. CDR1 and CDR2 from the germline V gene are SGHRS and YFSETQ. CDR3: CASRRGPDTQYF. DNA of the CDR3: TGCGCCAGCAGGCGTGGCCCAGATACGCAGTATTTT. The full variable domain, its missing parts supplied by reference TRBV5-1 and TRBJ2-3, is KAGVTQTPRYLIKTRGQQVTLSCSPISGHRSVSWYQQTPGQGLQFLFEYFSETQRNKGNFPGRFSGRQFSNSRSEMNVSTLELGDSALYLCASRRGPDTQYFGPGTRLTVL.

V gene TRBV27 combines with J gene TRBJ1-5; 7 bases match TRBD1. The germline CDR1 and CDR2 sequences are MNHEY and SMNVEV (reference sequence). The CDR3 is 16 amino acids. Losses at the gene ends were 3 bases for V and 2 bases for J; bases not matched to a gene: 7. The CDR3 here is CASSFGPGGGNQPQHF. CDR3 bases: TGTGCCAGCAGTTTCGGTCCAGGGGGAGGCAATCAGCCCCAGCATTTT.

This chain links TRBV25-1 with TRBJ1-1; D is ambiguous. Per germline, CDR1 MGHDK and CDR2 SYGVNS. This CDR3 contains 13 residues. Trimming cost V 2 bases and J 11 bases, with 15 bases left between them. CDR3 loop: CASSEEGGVEAFF. The DNA of the CDR3 is TGTGCCAGCAGTGAAGAGGGAGGAGTGGAGGCTTTCTTT.

The chain employs TRBV27 and TRBJ2-3; perhaps TRBD2 as D (6 bases). Trimming stripped 4 bases from V and 5 bases from J, with 10 bases between. CDR1 and CDR2 (germline): MNHEY, SMNVEV (reference sequence). This CDR3 has 13 residues. The CDR3 loop reads CASSSGSGDTQYF. CDR3 DNA: TGTGCCAGCAGTTCCGGGAGTGGAGATACGCAGTATTTT.

The chain employs TRBV23-1 and TRBJ2-1; the match to TRBD2 covers 13 bases. TRBV23-1 is noted as an ORF with a role that remains uncertain. The CDR3 contains 16 residues. V dropped 2 bases and J dropped 7; count of bases not matched to a gene: 5. The CDR3: CASSQTRTSGGNEQFF. In DNA form, the CDR3 reads TGCGCCAGCAGTCAAACAAGGACTAGCGGGGGAAATGAGCAGTTCTTC.

V usage is TRBV5-6 and J usage is TRBJ1-5, with TRBD1 as a possible D gene (5 bases). Looked up from germline, CDR1 is SGHDT and CDR2 is YYEEEE. The V end was cut by 5 bases, the J end by 7 bases, with 19 bases between. CDR3 size: 15 residues. The CDR3 here is CASSKGAGRGQPQHF. As DNA, the CDR3 is TGTGCCAGCAGTAAAGGGGCAGGGAGAGGGCAGCCCCAGCATTTT.

The chain couples TRBV7-9 to TRBJ2-7; the D gene is possibly TRBD2 (6 bases). The CDR3 sequence is 15 residues long. CDR1 and CDR2 from the germline V gene are SEHNR and FQNEAQ (reference sequence). V gave up 5 bases and J gave up 2 bases, with 16 bases separating them. The CDR3 loop reads CASSPGTGPAYEQYF. The CDR3, as DNA: TGTGCCAGCAGCCCAGGGACTGGCCCAGCCTACGAGCAGTACTTC.